The 30 T cell receptor beta chains in this list originate from one sample, sequenced in a study of OX40 agonist ivuxolimab in advanced cancers. The library was obtained by the immunoSEQ multiplex PCR assay. In TCRdb, the immuneACCESS table is reduced to in-frame sequences with V and J assigned. These tables do not hold every clone; where another copy was compared, an unresolved V gene accounts for under half, and the others remain unexplained. A total of about 120,000 clones appear in this sample, around 93% of them only once. The ten largest account for around 0.15% of the sample. Source: CD4+ or CD8+ T cells sorted from blood, taken in a trial of the OX40 agonist ivuxolimab. These receptors were collected from an adult with an advanced solid tumor such as melanoma, head and neck, liver or kidney cancer.

CDR3 in DNA: TGTGCCAGCAGTAGGGGCTCTGGAAACACCATATATTTT. Translated, it gives CASSRGSGNTIYF. This rearrangement joins TRBV6-1 to TRBJ1-3; TRBD1 is a possible D gene (5 bases). From germline, CDR1 is MNHNS and CDR2 SASEGT. The CDR3 runs to 13 residues. Trimming left V 5 bases short and J 0 bases short, with 5 bases between.

The V gene is TRBV9, the J gene TRBJ2-1; D remains unclear. Trimming took off 2 bases at V and 5 bases at J, with 11 bases between the two ends. Germline values: CDR1 SGDLS, CDR2 YYNGEE. This CDR3 region has 14 residues. CDR3 sequence (DNA): TGTGCCAGCAGCGTGGTCTCAGGAAACAATGAGCAGTTCTTC. It yields the protein CASSVVSGNNEQFF.

V and J are TRBV9 and TRBJ2-3; D not certain. The CDR3 is 14 amino acids. Germline CDR1 reads SGDLS; CDR2 reads YYNGEE. Trimming shortened V by 0 bases and J by 2 bases, and 7 bases separated the two germline ends. CDR3 in amino acids: CASSVGVATDTQYF. The CDR3 nucleotides read TGTGCCAGCAGCGTAGGGGTGGCCACAGATACGCAGTATTTT.

In its sample, this clone was seen a few times. The chain combines TRBV6-6 with TRBJ1-2; D not certain. The CDR3 is 12 residues long. The V and J ends lost 6 bases and 5 bases respectively, with 10 bases between them. Germline V lookup: CDR1 MNHNY, CDR2 SVGAGI (reference sequence). The CDR3 protein is CASRPAEYGYTF. In nucleotides, the CDR3 is TGTGCCAGCAGACCTGCGGAGTATGGCTACACCTTC.

V is TRBV7-9 and J is TRBJ2-7, with 7 positions matching TRBD1. CDR3 length equals 14 residues. CDR1 and CDR2 from the germline V gene are SEHNR and FQNEAQ (reference sequence). Losses at the gene ends were 4 bases for V and 5 bases for J; bases not matched to a gene: 8. The CDR3 sequence: CASSYDTRGNEQYF. CDR3 DNA: TGTGCCAGCAGCTATGACACCAGGGGGAACGAGCAGTACTTC.

The J gene is TRBJ2-6, the V gene TRBV2; D is unclear. V was trimmed by 3 bases and J by 0 bases, leaving 12 bases between them. The CDR3 runs 17 residues. The germline V gene has CDR1 SNHLY and CDR2 FYNNEI. The CDR3 nucleotides are TGTGCCAGCAGTGACCGTCCCCCCATCTCTGGGGCCAACGTCCTGACTTTC. Residues: CASSDRPPISGANVLTF.

The V call is TRBV5-4, the J call TRBJ2-2; 9 bases map to TRBD2. The CDR3 has 16 amino acids. In germline, CDR1 is SGHNT, CDR2 YYREEE (reference sequence). The trim removed 4 bases at V and 6 bases at J, leaving 10 bases unmatched. CDR3 bases: TGTGCCAGCAGCCCCAAAAAGCGGGGGGTCCCCGGGGAGCTGTTTTTT. Translated: CASSPKKRGVPGELFF.

The rearrangement uses TRBV6-1 and TRBJ2-2; D is uncertain. The CDR3 runs to 14 residues. Germline assignment: CDR1 MNHNS and CDR2 SASEGT. V lost 2 bases and J lost 0, with 4 bases in between. The CDR3 loop is CASSENTNTGELFF. The CDR3 DNA reads as TGTGCCAGCAGTGAAAACACGAACACCGGGGAGCTGTTTTTT.

As to this clone: Distinct nucleotide sequences in the sample also encode this CDR3. This rearrangement joins TRBV7-2 to TRBJ2-5; D is perhaps TRBD2 (6 bases). This CDR3 comprises 14 residues. CDR1 is SGHTA, CDR2 FQGNSA, per germline. The ends were cut back, 0 bases at V and 5 bases at J, with 10 bases in the middle. The CDR3 nucleotides are TGTGCCAGCAGCTTAGCGGGAGGAGGGGAGACCCAGTACTTC. Translating it yields CASSLAGGGETQYF. Supplemented by reference TRBV7-2 and TRBJ2-5, the full variable domain reads GAGVSQSPSNKVTEKGKDVELRCDPISGHTALYWYRQSLGQGLEFLIYFQGNSAPDKSGLPSDRFSAERTGGSVSTLTIQRTQQEDSAVYLCASSLAGGGETQYFGPGTRLLVL.

The gene calls are TRBV14 and TRBJ2-5; the D is unclear. V was shortened by 0 bases and J by 4 bases, with 6 bases between the two germline ends. In germline, CDR1 is SGHDN, CDR2 FVKESK. The CDR3 consists of 13 residues. The CDR3 reads CASSQDLGETQYF. CDR3 nucleotides: TGTGCCAGCAGCCAAGATTTAGGAGAGACCCAGTACTTC.

The chain couples TRBV5-1 to TRBJ2-7; TRBD1 agrees at 8 bases. Trimming took 4 bases from V and 1 from J; bases not matched to a gene: 4. Germline values: CDR1 SGHRS, CDR2 YFSETQ. CDR3 length: 14 amino acids. The CDR3 sequence is CASSPDRASYEQYF. In nucleotides, the CDR3 is TGCGCCAGCAGCCCGGACAGGGCTTCCTACGAGCAGTACTTC.

The rearrangement joins TRBV2 to TRBJ2-7, with D perhaps matching TRBD1 or TRBD2 (5 bases each). The germline V and J ends were trimmed by 7 bases and 4 bases, with 20 bases remaining between them. The germline CDR1 and CDR2 sequences are SNHLY and FYNNEI. CDR3 size: 15 residues. CDR3 amino acids: CASMGSGALGYEQYF. CDR3 sequence (DNA): TGTGCCAGCATGGGGAGTGGGGCCTTGGGGTACGAGCAGTACTTC. Full variable domain (outside the CDR3, taken from reference TRBV2 and TRBJ2-7): EPEVTQTPSHQVTQMGQEVILRCVPISNHLYFYWYRQILGQKVEFLVSFYNNEISEKSEIFDDQFSVERPDGSNFTLKIRSTKLEDSAMYFCASMGSGALGYEQYFGPGTRLTVT.

This clone appeared once. This chain joins TRBV19 and TRBJ2-7, with D tentatively TRBD1 (6 bases). V dropped 8 bases and J dropped 3 bases, with 14 bases sitting between them. Germline V lookup: CDR1 LNHDA, CDR2 SQIVND (reference sequence). The CDR3 totals 13 residues. The CDR3 DNA reads as TGTGCCAGTGCCACGGACAGAGACTACGAGCAGTACTTC. This gives the protein CASATDRDYEQYF.

V is TRBV6-5 and J is TRBJ1-6; D not resolved. The germline V gene encodes CDR1 MNHEY and CDR2 SVGAGI. The V and J ends lost 6 bases and 4 bases respectively, with 13 bases between them. The CDR3 extends over 15 amino acids. The CDR3 bases are TGTGCCAGCAGGGGATTGGCCGATTATAATTCACCCCTCCACTTT. As protein: CASRGLADYNSPLHF.

This chain connects TRBV6-5 to TRBJ2-2, with D hard to call. V gave up 2 bases and J gave up 4 bases, with 8 bases separating them. The CDR3 covers 14 residues. Germline V gives CDR1 MNHEY, CDR2 SVGAGI. The chain's CDR3 is CASSYTVSTGELFF. The DNA for the CDR3 is TGTGCCAGCAGTTACACCGTCTCCACCGGGGAGCTGTTTTTT.

V gene TRBV6-5 combines with J gene TRBJ2-2; possibly TRBD1 or TRBD2 for D (5 bases each). Germline CDR1 reads MNHEY; CDR2 reads SVGAGI. V gave up 8 bases and J gave up 2 bases, with 9 bases separating them. The CDR3 consists of 13 residues. The CDR3 bases are TGTGCCAGCGGGGGTTACAACACCGGGGAGCTGTTTTTT. It is translated as CASGGYNTGELFF.

The table lists this clone with a count of one. This chain connects TRBV5-5 to TRBJ1-3; perhaps TRBD1 as D (5 bases). V was pared by 3 bases and J by 0 bases, with 16 bases between. The CDR3 length is 17 residues. CDR1 and CDR2 from the germline V gene are SGHKS and YYEKEE (reference sequence). The CDR3 bases are TGTGCCAGCAGCTCCGGGGGAGGGTTTGGCTCTGGAAACACCATATATTTT. Translated: CASSSGGGFGSGNTIYF. The full variable domain, completed using reference TRBV5-5 and TRBJ1-3, is DAGVTQSPTHLIKTRGQQVTLRCSPISGHKSVSWYQQVLGQGPQFIFQYYEKEERGRGNFPDRFSARQFPNYSSELNVNALLLGDSALYLCASSSGGGFGSGNTIYFGEGSWLTVV.

The V gene is TRBV7-6, the J gene TRBJ2-7; D may be TRBD1 or TRBD2 (6 bases each). The ends were cut back, 5 bases at V and 5 bases at J, with 13 bases in the middle. Looked up from germline, CDR1 is SGHVS and CDR2 is FNYEAQ. This CDR3 is built from 13 residues. CDR3 amino acids: CASSMPGADEQYF. CDR3 sequence (DNA): TGTGCCAGCAGCATGCCGGGGGCAGACGAGCAGTACTTC.

The chain uses TRBV29-1 and TRBJ2-2, with D maybe TRBD2 (6 bases). This CDR3 is 16 amino acids long. V lost 3 bases, J lost 2 bases, and 16 bases lay in between. CDR1 SQVTM and CDR2 ANQGSEA come from the germline V gene. Here the CDR3 DNA reads TGCAGCGTTGAGATTCTCGGAGGGGATAACACCGGGGAGCTGTTTTTT. Its translation: CSVEILGGDNTGELFF.

The chain employs TRBV10-3 and TRBJ2-1; 8 bases align to TRBD2. CDR3 length equals 16 residues. Germline CDR1 is ENHRY and CDR2 is SYGVKD. J lost 7 bases, V lost 2 bases, and 10 bases had no gene match. CDR3 amino acids: CAISEVGAGDQNEQFF. CDR3 nucleotide sequence: TGTGCCATCAGTGAGGTCGGAGCGGGAGACCAGAATGAGCAGTTCTTC.

The rearrangement joins TRBV5-1 to TRBJ2-1; D is perhaps TRBD2 (6 bases). The CDR3 has 15 amino acids. Germline V gene lookup returns CDR1 SGHRS and CDR2 YFSETQ. Trimming took off 0 bases at V and 6 bases at J, with 13 bases between the two ends. CDR3 loop: CASSLEPGLSNEQFF. CDR3 nucleotide sequence: TGCGCCAGCAGCTTGGAACCGGGACTCTCCAATGAGCAGTTCTTC. The variable domain in full, with the rest retrieved from reference TRBV5-1 and TRBJ2-1, is KAGVTQTPRYLIKTRGQQVTLSCSPISGHRSVSWYQQTPGQGLQFLFEYFSETQRNKGNFPGRFSGRQFSNSRSEMNVSTLELGDSALYLCASSLEPGLSNEQFFGPGTRLTVL.

J is TRBJ2-1 and V is TRBV29-1; 8 bases are a match to TRBD2. Trimming at V came to 5 bases and at J to 0 bases, leaving 27 bases not matched to a gene. Germline V lookup: CDR1 SQVTM, CDR2 ANQGSEA. This CDR3 comprises 22 residues. CDR3 protein: CSVPKKRAGAAVFESSYNEQFF. The CDR3 coding sequence is TGCAGCGTTCCAAAGAAAAGAGCGGGGGCCGCGGTTTTCGAGAGCTCCTACAATGAGCAGTTCTTC.

The chain is built from TRBV6-5 and TRBJ2-1; the D gene is possibly TRBD2 (5 bases). The germline CDR1 and CDR2 sequences are MNHEY and SVGAGI. CDR3 length equals 14 residues. V lost 5 bases and J lost 1, with 9 bases in between. The CDR3 protein is CASSGRGSYNEQFF. The CDR3 bases are TGTGCCAGCAGTGGGCGCGGGTCCTACAATGAGCAGTTCTTC.

This chain joins TRBV18 and TRBJ1-5; D might be TRBD1 (5 bases). Trimming pared 3 bases from V and 7 bases from J, leaving 10 bases between. Germline CDR1 is KGHSH and CDR2 is LQKENI. The CDR3 is 13 residues long. This chain's CDR3 is CASSPGAWQPQHF. In DNA form, the CDR3 reads TGTGCCAGCTCACCCGGGGCTTGGCAGCCCCAGCATTTT.

The V call is TRBV2, the J call TRBJ2-3; 8 bases line up with TRBD1. Germline V gene data show CDR1 as SNHLY and CDR2 as FYNNEI. J gave up 2 bases and V 3 bases, and 7 bases lay outside the gene matches. The length of the CDR3 is 16 residues. CDR3 sequence reads: CASSDGGQGHTDTQYF. The CDR3 DNA sequence: TGTGCCAGCAGTGACGGAGGACAGGGCCACACAGATACGCAGTATTTT.

The chain combines TRBV5-6 with TRBJ2-2; 9 bases map to TRBD1. The CDR3 runs to 15 residues. Germline V gene sequence: CDR1 SGHDT, CDR2 YYEEEE. The V segment lost 5 bases and the J segment 5 bases; nucleotides outside the gene matches: 7. CDR3 amino acids: CASSYRGLGTGELFF. CDR3 DNA: TGTGCCAGCAGTTACAGGGGGCTAGGGACCGGGGAGCTGTTTTTT.

This chain connects TRBV5-1 to TRBJ1-1; no clear D gene. The CDR3 sequence is 14 residues long. Looked up from germline, CDR1 is SGHRS and CDR2 is YFSETQ. Trimming left V 0 bases short and J 0 bases short, with 6 bases between. CDR3 in amino acids: CASSLGSMNTEAFF. CDR3 nucleotides: TGCGCCAGCAGCTTGGGGAGCATGAACACTGAAGCTTTCTTT.

In DNA form, the CDR3 reads TGTGCCAGCAGCGTAGGTTGGGGGAGCTCCTACGAGCAGTACTTC. Amino acid sequence: CASSVGWGSSYEQYF. The chain has TRBV9 and TRBJ2-5; possibly TRBD1 or TRBD2 for D (5 bases each). With the DNA end fitting TRBJ2-7 better, the J assignment may be wrong. Looked up from germline, CDR1 is SGDLS and CDR2 is YYNGEE. The CDR3 consists of 15 residues.

The DNA for the CDR3 is TGTGCCAGCAGCGTTACAGGTTTAATGGCTGAAGCTTTCTTT. Translating it yields CASSVTGLMAEAFF. The V and J genes are TRBV9 and TRBJ1-1, with D possibly being TRBD1 (5 bases). Germline assignment: CDR1 SGDLS and CDR2 YYNGEE. The CDR3 has 14 residues. V was clipped by 2 bases and J by 6 bases, with 14 bases between them.

This chain joins TRBV2 and TRBJ2-1, with 8 bases fitting TRBD2. V gave up 2 bases and J gave up 4 bases; unmatched junction bases: 4. CDR3 length: 15 residues. Germline V lookup: CDR1 SNHLY, CDR2 FYNNEI. The CDR3 spells CASSERGGRYNEQFF. DNA of the CDR3: TGTGCCAGCAGTGAACGGGGCGGGAGGTACAATGAGCAGTTCTTC. The full variable domain, with the rest looked up from reference TRBV2 and TRBJ2-1, is EPEVTQTPSHQVTQMGQEVILRCVPISNHLYFYWYRQILGQKVEFLVSFYNNEISEKSEIFDDQFSVERPDGSNFTLKIRSTKLEDSAMYFCASSERGGRYNEQFFGPGTRLTVL.